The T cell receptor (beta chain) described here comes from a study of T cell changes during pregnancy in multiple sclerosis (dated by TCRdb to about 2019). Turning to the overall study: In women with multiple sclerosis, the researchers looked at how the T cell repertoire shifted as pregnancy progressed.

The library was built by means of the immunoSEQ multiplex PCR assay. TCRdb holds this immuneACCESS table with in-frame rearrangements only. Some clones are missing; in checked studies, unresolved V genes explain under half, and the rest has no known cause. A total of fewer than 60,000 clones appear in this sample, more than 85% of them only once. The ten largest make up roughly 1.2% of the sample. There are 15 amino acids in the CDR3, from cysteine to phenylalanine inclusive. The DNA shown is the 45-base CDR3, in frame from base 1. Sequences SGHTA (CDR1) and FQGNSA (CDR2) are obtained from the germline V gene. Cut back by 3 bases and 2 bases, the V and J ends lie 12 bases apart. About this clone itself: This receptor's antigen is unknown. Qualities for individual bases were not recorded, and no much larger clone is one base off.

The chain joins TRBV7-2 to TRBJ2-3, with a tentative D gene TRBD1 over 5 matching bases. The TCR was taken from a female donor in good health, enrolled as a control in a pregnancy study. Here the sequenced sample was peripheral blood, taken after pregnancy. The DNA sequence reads TGTGCCAGCAGCTTCACAGGAATCTCCACAGATACGCAGTATTTT. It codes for CASSFTGISTDTQYF.